The 20 T cell receptor beta chains below were found in one sample sequenced in a study of technical replicates of blood from a handful of donors. Libraries were prepared by immunoSEQ multiplex PCR; TCRdb keeps only in-frame clonotypes and omits some of them. Of tens of thousands of clones listed, 95% to 98% are singletons. Sequences were obtained from T cells isolated from PBMCs. Every receptor here comes from a human donor in good health.

The genes are TRBV19 and TRBJ1-5; D possibly corresponds to TRBD1 (5 bases). V gave up 8 bases and J gave up 0 bases, with 11 bases separating them. Germline assignment: CDR1 LNHDA and CDR2 SQIVND (reference sequence). CDR3 length: 14 amino acids. The CDR3 region has the DNA TGTGCCAGTTCCGGGACTCATAGCAATCAGCCCCAGCATTTT. It is translated as CASSGTHSNQPQHF.

The chain employs TRBV4-1 and TRBJ1-1; D might be TRBD1 (5 bases). Germline V gene sequence: CDR1 MGHRA, CDR2 YSYEKL. The V end lost 2 bases, the J end lost 1 base, and 11 bases lay between the germline ends. CDR3 length: 15 residues. The CDR3 bases are TGCGCCAGCAGCCAATCCCAGGGTAGGAACACTGAAGCTTTCTTT. It codes for CASSQSQGRNTEAFF.

The rearrangement joins TRBV7-2 to TRBJ2-1; 7 positions agree with TRBD1. This CDR3 is built from 13 residues. The V and J ends lost 5 bases and 3 bases, in that order; junction bases with no gene match: 1. Germline loops: CDR1 SGHTA, CDR2 FQGNSA. CDR3 sequence: CASSRDSYNEQFF. CDR3 DNA: TGTGCCAGCAGCCGGGACAGCTACAATGAGCAGTTCTTC.

CDR3 DNA: TGCGCCAGCAGCCAGATCTTGTCCCGGGGTCGCTCCTACAATGAGCAGTTCTTC. Protein product: CASSQILSRGRSYNEQFF. The chain combines TRBV4-3 with TRBJ2-1; possibly TRBD2 for D (5 bases). Looked up from germline, CDR1 is LGHNA and CDR2 is YSLEER. The CDR3 is 18 residues long. V gave up 3 bases and J gave up 0 bases, with 18 bases separating them.

The gene calls are TRBV6-5 and TRBJ2-7; 10 nucleotides line up with TRBD1. Germline values: CDR1 MNHEY, CDR2 SVGAGI. The CDR3 sequence is 13 residues long. Trimming removed 5 bases from V and 7 bases from J; junction bases left unmatched: 5. The CDR3 sequence is CASSDRGQEEQYF. CDR3 DNA sequence: TGTGCCAGCAGTGACAGGGGGCAAGAAGAGCAGTACTTC.

The V and J genes are TRBV6-6 and TRBJ1-2; TRBD1 agrees at 7 bases. The CDR3 is 15 amino acids. Per germline, CDR1 MNHNY and CDR2 SVGAGI (reference sequence). The V segment lost 5 bases and the J segment 2 bases; nucleotides outside the gene matches: 8. As DNA, the CDR3 is TGTGCCAGCAGTCCTCACACGACAGGGAACTATGGCTACACCTTC. It specifies CASSPHTTGNYGYTF.

This clone was counted once. The CDR3 DNA follows: TGTGCCATCAGTGAGTCGGTTGGGACAGGGAGTGAAAAACTGTTTTTT. Its protein product is CAISESVGTGSEKLFF. V is TRBV10-3 and J is TRBJ1-4; 9 bases agree with TRBD1. V gave up 0 bases and J gave up 7 bases; unmatched junction bases: 6. Looked up from germline, CDR1 is ENHRY and CDR2 is SYGVKD. The CDR3 extends over 16 amino acids.

This sequence joins TRBV10-3 and TRBJ1-5; 7 bases map to TRBD1. The CDR3 is 13 residues long. J gave up 11 bases and V 6 bases, and 10 bases lay outside the gene matches. Germline loops: CDR1 ENHRY, CDR2 SYGVKD. The CDR3 sequence: CAIRETGNGAQHF. CDR3 in DNA: TGTGCCATCAGAGAGACAGGGAATGGGGCCCAGCATTTT.

The chain has TRBV19 and TRBJ2-3; a possible D gene is TRBD2 (7 bases). The CDR3 consists of 13 residues. Germline V gene sequence: CDR1 LNHDA, CDR2 SQIVND (reference sequence). Trimming shortened V by 7 bases and J by 4 bases, and 12 bases separated the two germline ends. The CDR3 loop is CASTMGGPDTQYF. Here the CDR3 DNA reads TGTGCCAGTACAATGGGGGGGCCAGATACGCAGTATTTT.

V is TRBV19 and J is TRBJ2-1; a weak D match, TRBD1 (5 bases). The V gene's germline CDR1 is LNHDA and CDR2 SQIVND (reference sequence). The CDR3 is 12 amino acids. Trimming pared 5 bases from V and 6 bases from J, leaving 8 bases between. CDR3 sequence reads: CASSPQGNEQFF. Here the CDR3 DNA reads TGTGCCAGTAGTCCCCAGGGCAATGAGCAGTTCTTC.

The rearrangement uses TRBV10-2 and TRBJ1-1, with D possibly TRBD1 on 6 matching bases. V dropped 1 base and J dropped 5 bases, with 11 bases sitting between them. This CDR3 comprises 14 residues. Germline V lookup: CDR1 WSHSY, CDR2 SAAADI. The CDR3 loop reads CASSEWVGGTEAFF. The CDR3 coding sequence is TGCGCCAGCAGTGAGTGGGTAGGGGGAACTGAAGCTTTCTTT.

The gene calls are TRBV4-1 and TRBJ2-4; tentative D call: TRBD2 (5 bases). Germline lookup yields CDR1 MGHRA and CDR2 YSYEKL. The CDR3 extends over 16 amino acids. Trimming left V 2 bases short and J 0 bases short, with 11 bases between. Here the CDR3 DNA reads TGCGCCAGCAGCCAACTAGCAGTTTCAGCCAAAAACATTCAGTACTTC. This sequence encodes CASSQLAVSAKNIQYF.

The chain joins TRBV10-3 to TRBJ1-2; possibly TRBD1 for D (6 bases). This CDR3 region has 12 residues. Trimming left V 2 bases short and J 6 bases short, with 7 bases between. Germline V gene sequence: CDR1 ENHRY, CDR2 SYGVKD. In DNA, the CDR3 is TGTGCCATCAGTGAGGGGGGCCATGGCTACACCTTC. Translation: CAISEGGHGYTF.

The chain joins TRBV5-1 to TRBJ2-7, with D hard to call. This CDR3 is built from 13 residues. The V and J ends lost 0 bases and 3 bases respectively, with 7 bases between them. The germline V gene has CDR1 SGHRS and CDR2 YFSETQ. The CDR3 nucleotides read TGCGCCAGCAGCTTGGCAGATTTCTACGAGCAGTACTTC. It specifies CASSLADFYEQYF.

The chain couples TRBV13 to TRBJ2-7; possible D gene TRBD1, 6 bases. CDR3 length: 15 amino acids. Germline V gene sequence: CDR1 PRHDT, CDR2 FYEKMQ (reference sequence). The V end lost 5 bases, the J end lost 5 bases, and 19 bases lay between the germline ends. The CDR3 here is CASSTTLTGWDEQYF. The CDR3 DNA is TGTGCCAGCAGCACGACGTTGACAGGCTGGGACGAGCAGTACTTC.

The chain is built from TRBV9 and TRBJ2-1; 7 nucleotides align to TRBD2. The CDR3 contains 15 residues. Germline CDR1 and CDR2: SGDLS and YYNGEE. J lost 3 bases, V lost 3 bases, and 6 bases had no gene match. The CDR3 loop is CASSAGTTLYNEQFF. Here the CDR3 DNA reads TGTGCCAGCAGCGCCGGGACTACACTCTACAATGAGCAGTTCTTC.

The chain couples TRBV25-1 to TRBJ2-7, with TRBD2 as a possible D gene (5 bases). The CDR3 is made up of 15 amino acids. Trimming cost V 0 bases and J 6 bases, with 15 bases left between them. CDR1 MGHDK and CDR2 SYGVNS come from the germline V gene. The CDR3 DNA follows: TGTGCCAGCAGTGAATACCGGGGAGAAGAAAGCGAGCAGTACTTC. Protein product: CASSEYRGEESEQYF.

This clone was detected once. The J gene is TRBJ2-5, the V gene TRBV10-2; 7 bases agree with TRBD1. The CDR3 is 16 amino acids. With V trimmed by 2 bases and J by 4 bases, 10 bases remained unmatched. The germline V gene has CDR1 WSHSY and CDR2 SAAADI. CDR3 DNA sequence: TGCGCCAGCAGTGAGCCCACAGGGGTAGGGTTAGAGACCCAGTACTTC. Protein: CASSEPTGVGLETQYF.

This chain joins TRBV4-3 and TRBJ1-3, with 9 bases lining up with TRBD1. The CDR3 runs 14 residues. Germline values: CDR1 LGHNA, CDR2 YSLEER. Unmatched junction bases numbered 1, after V lost 3 bases and J lost 4 bases. The CDR3 spells CASSHDRGGNTIYF. CDR3 DNA: TGCGCCAGCAGCCACGACAGGGGGGGAAACACCATATATTTT.

The rearrangement links TRBV5-6 to TRBJ2-3, with 7 nucleotides matching TRBD2. Germline CDR1 is SGHDT and CDR2 is YYEEEE. The CDR3 spans 14 residues. Trimming cost V 3 bases and J 0 bases; bases outside gene matches: 1. As DNA, the CDR3 is TGTGCCAGCAGCTGGGGACTAAGCACAGATACGCAGTATTTT. Protein sequence: CASSWGLSTDTQYF.